Detailed here is one T cell receptor (beta chain). Antigen unknown. Assay: immunoSEQ multiplex PCR; the TCRdb copy retains only in-frame clones and omits some. This table has around 180,000 clones, 90% appearing once. The CDR3 spans 13 residues. With 8 bases removed from V and 2 bases from J, the gap between germline ends came to 12 bases. From germline, CDR1 is MNHEY and CDR2 SVGAGI. The data were taken from a study of T cell responses to AZD1222 COVID-19 vaccine. Background on the study: The analysis combined second doses at about 4 or about 12 weeks.

Study-wide results and caveats: Unmutated variant regions reportedly attract nearly half of all spike-specific TCRs. Increased Spike-specific TCR breadth and depth were observed after two AZD1222 doses. The donor cohort was predominantly white British with a female majority, and clonal diversity may have been underestimated.

The chain joins TRBV6-5 to TRBJ1-2; TRBD1 might be the D (6 bases). The sequence derives from an adult in good health. Sequences were derived from peripheral blood, sampled on day 0 of AZD1222 vaccination. This CDR3 is CASFDRLNYGYTF. For the CDR3, the DNA is TGTGCCAGCTTCGACAGGTTAAACTATGGCTACACCTTC.